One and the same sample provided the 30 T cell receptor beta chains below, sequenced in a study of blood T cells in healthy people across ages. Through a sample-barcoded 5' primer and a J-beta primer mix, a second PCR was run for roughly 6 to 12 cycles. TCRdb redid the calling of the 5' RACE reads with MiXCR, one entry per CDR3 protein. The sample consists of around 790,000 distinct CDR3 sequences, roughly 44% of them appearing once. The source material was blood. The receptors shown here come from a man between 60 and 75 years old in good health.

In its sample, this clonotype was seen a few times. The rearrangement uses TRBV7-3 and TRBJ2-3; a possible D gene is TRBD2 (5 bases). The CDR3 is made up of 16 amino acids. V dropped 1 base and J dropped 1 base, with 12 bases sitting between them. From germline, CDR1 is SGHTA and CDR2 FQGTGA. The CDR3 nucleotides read TGTGCCAGCAGCTTAATGTCGGCGGGCCGCACAGATACGCAGTATTTT. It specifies CASSLMSAGRTDTQYF.

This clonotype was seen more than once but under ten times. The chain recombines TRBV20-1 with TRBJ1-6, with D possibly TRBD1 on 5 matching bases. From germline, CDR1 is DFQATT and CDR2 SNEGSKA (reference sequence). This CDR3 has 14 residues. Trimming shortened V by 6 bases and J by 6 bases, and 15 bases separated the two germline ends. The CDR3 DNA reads TGCAGTGCCCAGAAAACAGGTCCTAATTCACCCCTCCACTTT. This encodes CSAQKTGPNSPLHF.

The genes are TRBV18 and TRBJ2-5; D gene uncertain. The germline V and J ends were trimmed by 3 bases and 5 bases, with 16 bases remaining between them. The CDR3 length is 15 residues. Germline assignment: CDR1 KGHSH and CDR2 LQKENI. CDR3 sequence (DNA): TGTGCCAGCTCACCGTTGGCAGCCATCCGGGAGACCCAGTACTTC. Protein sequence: CASSPLAAIRETQYF.

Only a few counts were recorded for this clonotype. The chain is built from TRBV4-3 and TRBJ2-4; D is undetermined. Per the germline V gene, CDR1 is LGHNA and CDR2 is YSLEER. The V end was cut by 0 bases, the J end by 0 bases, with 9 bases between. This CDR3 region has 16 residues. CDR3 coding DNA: TGCGCCAGCAGCCAAGACACCGTTCTAGCCAAAAACATTCAGTACTTC. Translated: CASSQDTVLAKNIQYF.

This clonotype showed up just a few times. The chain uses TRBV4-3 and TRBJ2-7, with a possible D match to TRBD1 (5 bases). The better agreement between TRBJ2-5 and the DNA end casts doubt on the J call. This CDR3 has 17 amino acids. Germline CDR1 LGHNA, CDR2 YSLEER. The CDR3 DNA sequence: TGCGCCAGCAGCCAAGAGGCGTTTTTAGGGGTAGCAGAGACCCAGTACTTC. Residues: CASSQEAFLGVAETQYF.

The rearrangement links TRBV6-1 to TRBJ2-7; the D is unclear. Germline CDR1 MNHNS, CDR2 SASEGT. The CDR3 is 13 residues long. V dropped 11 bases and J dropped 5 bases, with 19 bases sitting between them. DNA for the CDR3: TGTGCCGGCATGGGAATCGTAGCAGACGAGCAGTACTTC. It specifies CAGMGIVADEQYF.

The CDR3 DNA is TGCAGTGCCCGCGACCCGCTCTTCTTCGGGACTAGCGGGGGCGCCCATCAAGAGACCCAGTACTTC. Its protein is CSARDPLFFGTSGGAHQETQYF. The chain couples TRBV20-1 to TRBJ2-5; 14 positions agree with TRBD2. V was clipped by 6 bases and J by 2 bases; unmatched bases: 26. The germline CDR1 and CDR2 sequences are DFQATT and SNEGSKA (reference sequence). This CDR3 has 22 residues.

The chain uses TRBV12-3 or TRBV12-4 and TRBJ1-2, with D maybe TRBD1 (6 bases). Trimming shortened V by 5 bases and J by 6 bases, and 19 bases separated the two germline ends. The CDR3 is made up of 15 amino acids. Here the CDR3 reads CASSLRPERGNGYTF. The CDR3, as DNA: TGTGCCAGCAGTCTCCGGCCCGAAAGGGGGAATGGCTACACCTTC.

CDR3 amino acids: CASSLLEETQYF. As DNA, the CDR3 is TGTGCCAGCAGCTTACTGGAAGAGACCCAGTACTTC. The rearrangement joins TRBV7-9 to TRBJ2-5; no definite D call. V was pared by 2 bases and J by 3 bases, with 4 bases between. The CDR3 totals 12 residues. Germline loops: CDR1 SEHNR, CDR2 FQNEAQ (reference sequence).

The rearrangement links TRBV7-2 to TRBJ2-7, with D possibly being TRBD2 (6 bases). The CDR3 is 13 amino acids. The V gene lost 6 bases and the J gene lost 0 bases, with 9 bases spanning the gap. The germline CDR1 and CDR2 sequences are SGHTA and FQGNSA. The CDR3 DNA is TGTGCCAGCAGGCAGACTAGCTCCTACGAGCAGTACTTC. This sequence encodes CASRQTSSYEQYF.

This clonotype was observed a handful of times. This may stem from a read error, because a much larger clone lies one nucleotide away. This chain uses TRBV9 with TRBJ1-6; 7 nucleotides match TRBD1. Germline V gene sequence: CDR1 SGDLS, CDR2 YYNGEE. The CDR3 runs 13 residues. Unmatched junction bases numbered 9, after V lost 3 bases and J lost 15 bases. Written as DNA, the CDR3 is TGTGCCAGCAGCGGAACCGACAGGGAAAACCTCCACTTT. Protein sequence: CASSGTDRENLHF.

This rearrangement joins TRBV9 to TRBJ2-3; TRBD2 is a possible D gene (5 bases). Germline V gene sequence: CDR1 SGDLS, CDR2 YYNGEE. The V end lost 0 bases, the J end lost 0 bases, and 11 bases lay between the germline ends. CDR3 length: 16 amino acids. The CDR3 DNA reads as TGTGCCAGCAGCGTAGGTTCGGGATCTAGCACAGATACGCAGTATTTT. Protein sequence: CASSVGSGSSTDTQYF.

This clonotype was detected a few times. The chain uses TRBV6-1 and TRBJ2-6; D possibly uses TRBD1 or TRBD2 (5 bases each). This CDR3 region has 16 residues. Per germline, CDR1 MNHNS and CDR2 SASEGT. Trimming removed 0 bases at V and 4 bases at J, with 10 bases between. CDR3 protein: CASSEARGPGANVLTF. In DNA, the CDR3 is TGTGCCAGCAGTGAAGCACGGGGACCCGGGGCCAACGTCCTGACTTTC.

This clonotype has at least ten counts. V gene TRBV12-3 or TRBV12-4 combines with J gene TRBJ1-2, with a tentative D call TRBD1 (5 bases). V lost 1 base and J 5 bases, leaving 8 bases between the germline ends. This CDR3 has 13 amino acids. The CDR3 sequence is CASSLGTRYGYTF. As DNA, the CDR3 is TGTGCCAGCAGTTTAGGGACACGGTATGGCTACACCTTC.

CDR3: CASSGTSGPTYEQYF. DNA of the CDR3: TGCGCCAGCAGCGGGACTAGCGGGCCCACCTACGAGCAGTACTTC. The chain links TRBV5-1 to TRBJ2-7; 12 bases fit TRBD2. Germline CDR1 SGHRS, CDR2 YFSETQ. Germline trimming cut 4 bases from V and 2 bases from J; bases unmatched to any gene: 4. The CDR3 extends over 15 amino acids. Full variable domain (rest looked up from reference TRBV5-1 and TRBJ2-7): KAGVTQTPRYLIKTRGQQVTLSCSPISGHRSVSWYQQTPGQGLQFLFEYFSETQRNKGNFPGRFSGRQFSNSRSEMNVSTLELGDSALYLCASSGTSGPTYEQYFGPGTRLTVT.

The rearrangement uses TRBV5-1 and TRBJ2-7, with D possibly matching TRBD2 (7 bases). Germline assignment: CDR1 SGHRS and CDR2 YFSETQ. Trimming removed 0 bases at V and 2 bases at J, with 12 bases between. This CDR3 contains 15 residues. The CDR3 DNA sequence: TGCGCCAGCAGCTTGGGGGAGGGGGTTGCCTACGAGCAGTACTTC. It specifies CASSLGEGVAYEQYF.

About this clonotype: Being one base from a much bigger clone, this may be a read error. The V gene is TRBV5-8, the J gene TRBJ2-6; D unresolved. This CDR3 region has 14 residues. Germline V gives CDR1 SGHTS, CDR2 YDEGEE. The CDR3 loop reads CVSRIVTGANVLTF. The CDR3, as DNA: TGTGTCAGCCGCATCGTAACTGGGGCCAACGTCCTGACTTTC.

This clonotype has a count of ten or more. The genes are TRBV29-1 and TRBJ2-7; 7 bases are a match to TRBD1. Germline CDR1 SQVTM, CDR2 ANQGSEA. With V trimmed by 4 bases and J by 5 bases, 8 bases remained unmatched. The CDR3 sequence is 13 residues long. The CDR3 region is CSVAQQGLNEQYF. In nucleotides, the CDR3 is TGCAGCGTTGCCCAACAGGGGCTCAACGAGCAGTACTTC.

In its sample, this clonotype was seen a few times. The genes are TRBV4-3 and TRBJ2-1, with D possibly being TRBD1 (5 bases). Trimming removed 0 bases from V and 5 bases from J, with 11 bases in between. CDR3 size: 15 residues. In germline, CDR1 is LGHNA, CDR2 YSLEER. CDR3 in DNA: TGCGCCAGCAGCCAAGATGTAGGGGCGGACAATGAGCAGTTCTTC. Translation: CASSQDVGADNEQFF.

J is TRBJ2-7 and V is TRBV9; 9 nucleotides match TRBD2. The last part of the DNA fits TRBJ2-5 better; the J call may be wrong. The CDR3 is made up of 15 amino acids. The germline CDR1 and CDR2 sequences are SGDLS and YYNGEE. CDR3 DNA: TGTGCCAGCAGCGTAGCCCGTAGCGGGGGTGAGACCCAGTACTTC. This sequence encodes CASSVARSGGETQYF.

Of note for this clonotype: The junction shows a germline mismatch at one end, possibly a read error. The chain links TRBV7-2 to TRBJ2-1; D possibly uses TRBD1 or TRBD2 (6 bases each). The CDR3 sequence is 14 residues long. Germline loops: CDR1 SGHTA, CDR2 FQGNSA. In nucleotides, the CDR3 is TGTGCCAGCAGCAGGGGGGTTACCTACAATAAGCAGTTCTTC. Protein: CASSRGVTYNKQFF.

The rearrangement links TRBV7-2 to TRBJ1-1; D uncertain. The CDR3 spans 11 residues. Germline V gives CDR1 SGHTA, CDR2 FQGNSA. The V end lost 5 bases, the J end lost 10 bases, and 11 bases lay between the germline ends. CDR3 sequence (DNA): TGTGCCAGCAGCCCTAGTTTGGGAGCTTTCTTT. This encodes CASSPSLGAFF.

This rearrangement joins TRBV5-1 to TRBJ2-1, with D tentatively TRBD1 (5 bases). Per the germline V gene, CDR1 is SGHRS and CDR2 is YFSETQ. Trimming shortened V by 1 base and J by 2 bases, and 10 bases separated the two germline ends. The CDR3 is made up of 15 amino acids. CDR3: CASSLSTATYNEQFF. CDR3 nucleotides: TGCGCCAGCAGCTTGTCGACAGCTACCTACAATGAGCAGTTCTTC.

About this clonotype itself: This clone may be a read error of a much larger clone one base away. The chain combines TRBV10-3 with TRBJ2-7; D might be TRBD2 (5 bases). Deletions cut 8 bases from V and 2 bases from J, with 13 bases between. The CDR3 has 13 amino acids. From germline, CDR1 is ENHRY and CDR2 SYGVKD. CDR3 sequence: CAIGATGTYEQYF. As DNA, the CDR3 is TGTGCCATCGGTGCGACGGGAACCTACGAGCAGTACTTC.

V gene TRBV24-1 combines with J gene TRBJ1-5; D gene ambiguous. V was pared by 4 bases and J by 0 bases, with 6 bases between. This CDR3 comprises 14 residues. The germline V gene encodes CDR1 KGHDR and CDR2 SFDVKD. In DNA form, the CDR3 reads TGTGCCACCAGTGAAACACATAGCAATCAGCCCCAGCATTTT. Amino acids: CATSETHSNQPQHF.

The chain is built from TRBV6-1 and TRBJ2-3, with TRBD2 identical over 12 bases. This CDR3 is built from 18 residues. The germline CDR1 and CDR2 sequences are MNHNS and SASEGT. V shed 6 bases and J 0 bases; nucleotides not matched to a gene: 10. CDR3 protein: CASSLSRTSGASTDTQYF. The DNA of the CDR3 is TGTGCCAGCAGCCTCTCCCGGACTAGCGGGGCCAGCACAGATACGCAGTATTTT.

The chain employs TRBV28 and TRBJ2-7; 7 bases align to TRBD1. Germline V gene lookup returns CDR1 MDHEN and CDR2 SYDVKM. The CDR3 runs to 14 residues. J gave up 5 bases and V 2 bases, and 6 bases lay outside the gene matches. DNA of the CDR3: TGTGCCAGCAGTTTAGGGACAGTGTTCCACGAGCAGTACTTC. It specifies CASSLGTVFHEQYF. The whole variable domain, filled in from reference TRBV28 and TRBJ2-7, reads DVKVTQSSRYLVKRTGEKVFLECVQDMDHENMFWYRQDPGLGLRLIYFSYDVKMKEKGDIPEGYSVSREKKERFSLILESASTNQTSMYLCASSLGTVFHEQYFGPGTRLTVT.

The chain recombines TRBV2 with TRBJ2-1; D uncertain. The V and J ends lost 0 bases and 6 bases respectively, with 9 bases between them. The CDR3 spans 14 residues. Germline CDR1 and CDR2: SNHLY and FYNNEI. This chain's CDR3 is CASSEALHFNEQFF. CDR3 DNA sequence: TGTGCCAGCAGTGAAGCGCTTCACTTCAATGAGCAGTTCTTC.

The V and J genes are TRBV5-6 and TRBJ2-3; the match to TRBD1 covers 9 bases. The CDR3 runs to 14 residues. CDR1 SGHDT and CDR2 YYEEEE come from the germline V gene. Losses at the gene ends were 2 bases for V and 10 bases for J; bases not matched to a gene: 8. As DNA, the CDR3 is TGTGCCAGCAGCTTTGAGACAGGGGGGGGTGCGCAGTATTTT. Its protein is CASSFETGGGAQYF.

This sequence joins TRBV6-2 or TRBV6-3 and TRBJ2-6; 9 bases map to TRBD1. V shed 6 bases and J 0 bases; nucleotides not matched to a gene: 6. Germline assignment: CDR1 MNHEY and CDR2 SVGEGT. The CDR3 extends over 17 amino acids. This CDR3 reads CASRWTGAVSGANVLTF. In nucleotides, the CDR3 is TGTGCCAGCAGATGGACAGGGGCAGTCTCTGGGGCCAACGTCCTGACTTTC.